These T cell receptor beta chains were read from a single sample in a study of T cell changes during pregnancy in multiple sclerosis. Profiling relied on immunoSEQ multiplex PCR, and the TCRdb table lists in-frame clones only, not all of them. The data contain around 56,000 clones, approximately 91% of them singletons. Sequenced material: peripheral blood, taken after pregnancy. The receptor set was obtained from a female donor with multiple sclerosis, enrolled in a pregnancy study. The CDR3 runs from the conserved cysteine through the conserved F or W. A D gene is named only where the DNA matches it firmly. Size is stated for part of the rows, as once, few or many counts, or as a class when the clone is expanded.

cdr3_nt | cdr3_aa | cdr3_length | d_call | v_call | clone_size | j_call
TGTGCCAGCAGCGCCGGAGACCAAGAGACCCAGTACTTC | CASSAGDQETQYF | 13 | . | TRBV13 | . | TRBJ2-5
TGTGCCAGCAGCTTAGCAGAAGGGAGCGCTGAAGCTTTCTTT | CASSLAEGSAEAFF | 14 | . | TRBV7-6 | . | TRBJ1-1
TGTGCCAGCAATATGGACAGGGAATATTCACCCCTCCACTTT | CASNMDREYSPLHF | 14 | TRBD1 | TRBV2 | . | TRBJ1-6
TGTGCCAGCAGTTTATCAGGGGGGAGGTATGGCTACACCTTC | CASSLSGGRYGYTF | 14 | TRBD1 | TRBV28 | . | TRBJ1-2
TGTGCCAGCAGCTTAATGAGTACTACTCGTAGCACAGATACGCAGTATTTT | CASSLMSTTRSTDTQYF | 17 | . | TRBV11-2 | . | TRBJ2-3
TGCGCCAGCAGCTTTACAGGCTACGAGCAGTACTTC | CASSFTGYEQYF | 12 | . | TRBV5-1 | once | TRBJ2-7
TGTGCCAGCAGCTCCCAGTCGACTAGCGGGGGGGAGGTCCAGTACTTC | CASSSQSTSGGEVQYF | 16 | TRBD2 | TRBV5-4 | . | TRBJ2-5
TGTGCCATCCACTCGGGGGGGCCGAACACTGAAGCTTTCTTT | CAIHSGGPNTEAFF | 14 | . | TRBV10-3 | . | TRBJ1-1
TGTGCCAGCAGTCTCGGGGATGGGCAGGGGGGCTACAATGAGCAGTTCTTC | CASSLGDGQGGYNEQFF | 17 | . | TRBV5-8 | once | TRBJ2-1
TGTGCCAGCAGGGAGGAGACCTACGAGCAGTACTTC | CASREETYEQYF | 12 | . | TRBV2 | . | TRBJ2-7
TGTGCCAGCAGACGGACAGGGGGACAGCCCCAGCATTTT | CASRRTGGQPQHF | 13 | TRBD1 | TRBV6-5 | . | TRBJ1-5
TGTGCCAGCAGTCAGGTAGGGGGCACAGATACGCAGTATTTT | CASSQVGGTDTQYF | 14 | . | TRBV6-6 | . | TRBJ2-3
TGTGCCCGTCCGGATGAGCAGTTCTTC | CARPDEQFF | 9 | . | TRBV10-3 | . | TRBJ2-1
TGTGCCACCAGCAGCGACAAGAACACTGAAGCTTTCTTT | CATSSDKNTEAFF | 13 | . | TRBV15 | . | TRBJ1-1
TGTGCCAGCAGCTTAGTGCGGGGGGGCGATGGCTACACCTTC | CASSLVRGGDGYTF | 14 | . | TRBV11-2 | . | TRBJ1-2
TGTGCCAGCAGCATTCTAGCGGGGGGCACAGATACGCAGTATTTT | CASSILAGGTDTQYF | 15 | TRBD2 | TRBV2 | . | TRBJ2-3
TGTGCCAGCATCCAGCGGACAGGGGTGTATTCACCCCTCCACTTT | CASIQRTGVYSPLHF | 15 | TRBD1 | TRBV6-1 | . | TRBJ1-6
TGTGCCAGCAGCGAACAGGGGGGCTGGAACACTGAAGCTTTCTTT | CASSEQGGWNTEAFF | 15 | TRBD1 | TRBV7-2 | . | TRBJ1-1
TGTGCCAGCAGTGACGTCGGGGTTAATCAGCCCCAGCATTTT | CASSDVGVNQPQHF | 14 | . | TRBV2 | . | TRBJ1-5
TGTGCCAGTAGTAAAAAACTAATAAGCGGCCAGAAGACCCAGTACTTC | CASSKKLISGQKTQYF | 16 | . | TRBV19 | . | TRBJ2-5
TGTGCCAGCAGCTTAGGACAGGGGTGGTTGAATCAGCCCCAGCATTTT | CASSLGQGWLNQPQHF | 16 | TRBD1 | TRBV11-2 | . | TRBJ1-5
TGCAGCGTTGGGGCCTCAGGAGCTTTCTTT | CSVGASGAFF | 10 | . | TRBV29-1 | . | TRBJ1-1
TGTGCCAGCAAGGGGGAGGGAGAGTTACGGGCGGGGCCCGGGGAGCTGTTTTTT | CASKGEGELRAGPGELFF | 18 | . | TRBV25-1 | . | TRBJ2-2
TGTGCCAGCAGCACCACAATGGAGACCCAGTACTTC | CASSTTMETQYF | 12 | . | TRBV5-6 | . | TRBJ2-5
TGCGCCAGCAGCTTAACAGGGGCCGGCAGTGGAAACACCATATATTTT | CASSLTGAGSGNTIYF | 16 | TRBD1 | TRBV5-1 | . | TRBJ1-3
TGTGCCACCCTGAGGCCTACAGGGGGAGGCAATCAGCCCCAGCATTTT | CATLRPTGGGNQPQHF | 16 | TRBD1 | TRBV28 | . | TRBJ1-5
TGCGCCAGCAGCCTCGGACAGGGGGCTGGAGAGACCCAGTACTTC | CASSLGQGAGETQYF | 15 | TRBD1 | TRBV4-3 | . | TRBJ2-5
TGTGCCAGCAGTGAAGCTGAAGGGGGCAATGAGCAGTTCTTC | CASSEAEGGNEQFF | 14 | . | TRBV6-1 | . | TRBJ2-1
TGTGCCAGCACATGGACAGGGGGCCAGCCCCAGCATTTT | CASTWTGGQPQHF | 13 | TRBD1 | TRBV2 | . | TRBJ1-5
TGCGCCAGCAGCTTGTCTCCCCTCGGCTATGGCTACACCTTC | CASSLSPLGYGYTF | 14 | . | TRBV5-1 | . | TRBJ1-2
TGTGCCAGCAGTGGGGACAGGACCTACGAGCAGTACTTC | CASSGDRTYEQYF | 13 | TRBD1 | TRBV6-4 | . | TRBJ2-7